This TCR beta chain originates from a study of OX40 agonist ivuxolimab in advanced cancers. Study details: The study enrolled dose-escalation patients with hepatocellular carcinoma, melanoma, renal cell or head and neck cancer. Eligibility admitted prior anti-PD-1, anti-PD-L1 or anti-CTLA-4 therapy; about 39% had some. Points from the study as a whole: Among the lowest levels of clonal expansion were found in partial responders at 0.1-3.0 mg/kg. Low normalized T-cell clonal expansion also characterized some of the nonresponders.

The CDR3 has 14 residues. CDR1 and CDR2 (germline): SGHRS, YFSETQ. V lost 7 bases to trimming and J lost 3 bases, with 15 bases between them. The table came from immunoSEQ multiplex PCR; TCRdb's copy has only in-frame clones and leaves some out. The repertoire consists of tens of thousands of clones, with 84% occurring once and the leading ten covering around 25%. Turning to this clone: The antigen remains undetermined.

The chain links TRBV5-1 to TRBJ2-3; D uncertain. The sample was CD4+ or CD8+ T cells sorted from blood, taken in a trial of the OX40 agonist ivuxolimab. The sequence came from an adult with an advanced solid tumor such as melanoma, head and neck, liver or kidney cancer. The CDR3 nucleotides read TGCGCCAGCGACCCGGGTCAAAGGACAGATACGCAGTATTTT. Amino acids: CASDPGQRTDTQYF.